A selection of T cell receptor beta chains follows, all from one sample in a study of metastatic and nonmetastatic thyroid tumors. TCRdb re-called the PCR reads through MiXCR. The sample carries about 9,000 clones, around 15% recorded once. Sequencing was done on a sample of blood. Source of these receptors: a female donor with papillary thyroid cancer or a benign thyroid nodule (not recorded which). Some clones in this sample may be carry-over from other donors' samples. The CDR3 runs from the conserved cysteine through the conserved F or W. The D gene is left open where the match is weak. Clone sizes are given selectively: once, few, many, or a class where the clone is expanded.

V	size	J	length	D	CDR3	DNA
TRBV6-1	few	TRBJ1-2	13	NA	CASSGGPGDGYTF	TGTGCCAGCAGTGGGGGACCAGGGGATGGCTACACCTTC
TRBV5-1	many	TRBJ2-3	13	TRBD2	CASSREGGDTQYF	TGCGCCAGCAGCCGGGAGGGTGGGGATACGCAGTATTTT
TRBV10-1	NA	TRBJ2-1	15	NA	CASSERLGADNEQFF	TGCGCCAGCAGTGAGCGGTTAGGGGCGGACAATGAGCAGTTCTTC
TRBV6-2/TRBV6-3	NA	TRBJ2-2	16	TRBD2	CASRPERGGNTGELFF	TGTGCCAGCAGACCTGAGCGGGGGGGGAACACCGGGGAGCTGTTTTTT
TRBV7-2	NA	TRBJ2-7	8	NA	CASRRQNF	TGTGCCAGCAGACGACAGAACTTC
TRBV7-2	medium-sized	TRBJ1-2	13	TRBD1	CASSSDRGYGYTF	TGTGCCAGCAGCTCCGACAGGGGCTATGGCTACACCTTC
TRBV7-9	medium-sized	TRBJ1-3	17	TRBD1	CASSYKGQTGAGNTIYF	TGTGCCAGCAGCTATAAAGGCCAAACAGGGGCTGGAAACACCATATATTTT
TRBV4-3	medium-sized	TRBJ2-7	15	NA	CASSQAAGSSYEQYF	TGCGCCAGCAGCCAAGCTGCGGGGAGCTCCTACGAGCAGTACTTC
TRBV9	NA	TRBJ2-3	15	NA	CASSDASPPTDTQYF	TGTGCCAGCAGTGATGCGAGTCCGCCCACAGATACGCAGTATTTT
TRBV6-1	many	TRBJ1-1	13	NA	CASSSRGVAEAFF	TGTGCCAGCAGTTCCCGCGGGGTGGCTGAAGCTTTCTTT
TRBV5-1	NA	TRBJ2-7	13	NA	CASSFTSPYEQYF	TGCGCCAGCAGCTTCACTAGTCCCTACGAGCAGTACTTC
TRBV6-4	medium-sized	TRBJ1-6	13	NA	CARGRGWGSPLHF	TGTGCCAGGGGGCGGGGGTGGGGTTCACCCCTCCACTTT
TRBV4-1	medium-sized	TRBJ1-5	15	NA	CASSQDRARYQPQHF	TGCGCCAGCAGCCAAGATAGGGCTCGTTATCAGCCCCAGCATTTT
TRBV7-2	medium-sized	TRBJ2-3	13	NA	CASSRRGTDTQYF	TGTGCCAGCAGCCGACGGGGCACAGATACGCAGTATTTT
TRBV5-6	many	TRBJ2-6	14	NA	CASRFSSGANVLTF	TGTGCCAGCAGATTTAGCTCTGGGGCCAACGTCCTGACTTTC